The 21 T cell receptor beta chains in this list originate from one sample, sequenced in a study of blood T cell repertoires in COVID-19. TCRdb's copy holds only in-frame clones and misses some; the assay was immunoSEQ multiplex PCR. Among some 150,000 clones listed, about four fifths were seen once. Sequencing used peripheral blood. These receptors all come from a woman aged 60 to 75 with acute or convalescent COVID-19.

V and J are TRBV30 and TRBJ1-5; D possibly corresponds to TRBD1 (6 bases). The germline V gene encodes CDR1 GTSNPN and CDR2 SVGIG (reference sequence). The CDR3 has 14 residues. Trimming cost V 0 bases and J 8 bases, with 14 bases left between them. CDR3 DNA sequence: TGTGCCTGGAGTGTAAATGGGGGCGGAGAGCCCCAGCATTTT. Translating it yields CAWSVNGGGEPQHF.

V is TRBV9 and J is TRBJ2-3; tentatively, D is TRBD2 (5 bases). Germline lookup yields CDR1 SGDLS and CDR2 YYNGEE. V shed 4 bases and J shed 1 base, with 16 bases lying between them. There are 16 residues in the CDR3. This CDR3 reads CASSTERAEGTDTQYF. The CDR3 nucleotides are TGTGCCAGCAGCACCGAAAGAGCGGAGGGCACAGATACGCAGTATTTT.

This clone is a singleton in its sample. The V and J genes are TRBV6-5 and TRBJ2-1; possible D gene TRBD1, 6 bases. This CDR3 is built from 15 residues. V was trimmed by 6 bases and J by 2 bases, leaving 14 bases between them. Germline V gene lookup returns CDR1 MNHEY and CDR2 SVGAGI. The CDR3 sequence is CASSWAGAAYNEQFF. Here the CDR3 DNA reads TGTGCCAGCAGCTGGGCAGGGGCGGCCTACAATGAGCAGTTCTTC.

The CDR3 protein is CASSLAGTTNYGYTF. The DNA for the CDR3 is TGTGCCAGCAGCTTGGCGGGGACAACTAACTATGGCTACACCTTC. The V call is TRBV5-6, the J call TRBJ1-2; perhaps TRBD1 as D (6 bases). The CDR3 sequence is 15 residues long. Germline loops: CDR1 SGHDT, CDR2 YYEEEE. With 0 bases removed from V and 0 bases from J, the gap between germline ends came to 9 bases.

The chain employs TRBV28 and TRBJ2-7; D is uncertain. This CDR3 region has 9 residues. Germline V gene data show CDR1 as MDHEN and CDR2 as SYDVKM. Trimming stripped 8 bases from V and 4 bases from J, with 3 bases between. CDR3 DNA: TGTGCCAGCCCGTACGAGCAGTACGTC. This encodes CASPYEQYV.

Written as DNA, the CDR3 is TGTGCCAGTAGTACTCAGGGGGCGTCCACAAACTATGGCTACACCTTC. It yields the protein CASSTQGASTNYGYTF. V and J are TRBV19 and TRBJ1-2; 8 positions match TRBD1. Germline CDR1 and CDR2: LNHDA and SQIVND (reference sequence). The CDR3 has 16 residues. Trimming took 4 bases from V and 2 from J; bases not matched to a gene: 9.

V and J are TRBV19 and TRBJ1-1; 9 nucleotides align to TRBD1. J gave up 0 bases and V 7 bases, and 9 bases lay outside the gene matches. This CDR3 has 16 residues. The germline V gene has CDR1 LNHDA and CDR2 SQIVND (reference sequence). CDR3 nucleotides: TGTGCCAGTAAGCGGACAGGGGATACAATGAACACTGAAGCTTTCTTT. Encoded protein: CASKRTGDTMNTEAFF.

The chain couples TRBV27 to TRBJ2-2; 7 bases are shared with TRBD2. Germline V CDR1 and CDR2: MNHEY, SMNVEV (reference sequence). V was pared by 8 bases and J by 4 bases, with 10 bases of the junction left unmatched. The CDR3 consists of 15 residues. CDR3 nucleotide sequence: TGTGCCAGCCAGTCTCGGGGGGTCCGCACCGGGGAGCTGTTTTTT. It codes for CASQSRGVRTGELFF.

The chain uses TRBV5-8 and TRBJ2-3; the match to TRBD2 covers 15 bases. Germline CDR1 reads SGHTS; CDR2 reads YDEGEE. CDR3 length: 18 residues. The V segment lost 4 bases and the J segment 1 base; nucleotides outside the gene matches: 7. CDR3 nucleotide sequence: TGTGCCAGCAGCCAGGGACTAGCGGGGGGTCTGGGCACAGATACGCAGTATTTT. This sequence encodes CASSQGLAGGLGTDTQYF.

The chain links TRBV3-1 (or the pseudogene TRBV3-2) to TRBJ2-5, with D perhaps TRBD2 (6 bases). Germline loops: CDR1 LGHDT, CDR2 YNNKEL (reference sequence). The CDR3 has 20 residues. V was shortened by 0 bases and J by 5 bases, with 28 bases between the two germline ends. The CDR3 nucleotides read TGTGCCAGCAGCCAAGAACGGCCCCTCCCACTAGCACGAGATTGGGAGACCCAGTACTTC. It translates to CASSQERPLPLARDWETQYF.

The chain recombines TRBV6-5 with TRBJ2-3, with no clear D. V was shortened by 2 bases and J by 0 bases, with 9 bases between the two germline ends. The CDR3 extends over 15 amino acids. Germline V gene lookup returns CDR1 MNHEY and CDR2 SVGAGI. The CDR3 DNA sequence: TGTGCCAGCAGTTACCGCGGTCCTAGCACAGATACGCAGTATTTT. It codes for CASSYRGPSTDTQYF.

The chain recombines TRBV5-4 with TRBJ2-5; weak D call: TRBD1 (6 bases). Trimming cost V 6 bases and J 0 bases, with 12 bases left between them. The CDR3 spans 14 residues. Per the germline V gene, CDR1 is SGHNT and CDR2 is YYREEE (reference sequence). This CDR3 reads CASKGGGNQETQYF. In DNA, the CDR3 is TGTGCCAGCAAAGGGGGTGGGAACCAAGAGACCCAGTACTTC.

The rearrangement joins TRBV3-1 (or the pseudogene TRBV3-2) to TRBJ2-5; tentatively, D is TRBD2 (5 bases). Per the germline V gene, CDR1 is LGHDT and CDR2 is YNNKEL (reference sequence). The CDR3 extends over 13 amino acids. Deletions cut 3 bases from V and 5 bases from J, with 10 bases between. The CDR3 loop reads CASSHLRAETQYF. In DNA, the CDR3 is TGTGCCAGCAGCCACCTGCGGGCTGAGACCCAGTACTTC.

The chain links TRBV6-5 to TRBJ1-2; D is perhaps TRBD1 (6 bases). The ends were cut back, 5 bases at V and 4 bases at J, with 11 bases in the middle. Germline CDR1 is MNHEY and CDR2 is SVGAGI. The CDR3 covers 13 residues. The DNA for the CDR3 is TGTGCCAGCAGTCGGGACACGGGCTATGGCTACACCTTC. It yields the protein CASSRDTGYGYTF.

The V gene is TRBV3-1 (or the pseudogene TRBV3-2), the J gene TRBJ1-2, with D possibly matching TRBD1 (6 bases). The V end lost 9 bases, the J end lost 2 bases, and 28 bases lay between the germline ends. Germline CDR1 is LGHDT and CDR2 is YNNKEL (reference sequence). The CDR3 length is 18 residues. The CDR3 region has the DNA TGTGCCAGGAGCGACACGGGCTCCAGGGGTATAAAAAACTATGGCTACACCTTC. Amino acids: CARSDTGSRGIKNYGYTF.

This clone was seen a few times. The genes are TRBV6-6 and TRBJ2-5; 9 bases line up with TRBD2. Trimming took 2 bases from V and 5 from J; bases not matched to a gene: 6. In germline, CDR1 is MNHNY, CDR2 SVGAGI (reference sequence). There are 15 residues in the CDR3. The CDR3 DNA follows: TGTGCCAGCAGTTACCAGGTAGCGGGGGTGGAGACCCAGTACTTC. This encodes CASSYQVAGVETQYF.

This clone was detected many times. The chain employs TRBV7-9 and TRBJ1-6, with 7 bases lining up with TRBD1. The CDR3 has 17 residues. V shed 5 bases and J 6 bases; nucleotides not matched to a gene: 13. Germline CDR1 is SEHNR and CDR2 is FQNEAQ (reference sequence). The CDR3 region has the DNA TGTGCCAGCAGCCCTAGCTTCGGGACAGTCCCTAATTCACCCCTCCACTTT. This sequence encodes CASSPSFGTVPNSPLHF. The variable domain in full, completed from reference TRBV7-9 and TRBJ1-6, reads DTGVSQNPRHKITKRGQNVTFRCDPISEHNRLYWYRQTLGQGPEFLTYFQNEAQLEKSRLLSDRFSAERPKGSFSTLEIQRTEQGDSAMYLCASSPSFGTVPNSPLHFGNGTRLTVT.

V and J are TRBV20-1 and TRBJ1-5; no clear D gene. Germline-derived CDR1 and CDR2 are DFQATT and SNEGSKA (reference sequence). V gave up 3 bases and J gave up 0 bases, with 9 bases separating them. This CDR3 spans 14 amino acids. CDR3 DNA sequence: TGCAGTGCTAGTGTCCAGGCTAGCAATCAGCCCCAGCATTTT. Translating it yields CSASVQASNQPQHF.

V is TRBV18 and J is TRBJ2-3; 7 positions agree with TRBD2. The V segment lost 0 bases and the J segment 0 bases; nucleotides outside the gene matches: 3. The CDR3 is made up of 16 amino acids. Germline assignment: CDR1 KGHSH and CDR2 LQKENI. This CDR3 is CASSPPAGSSTDTQYF. The DNA of the CDR3 is TGTGCCAGCTCACCACCAGCGGGGTCTAGCACAGATACGCAGTATTTT.

The chain is built from TRBV4-2 and TRBJ1-1; TRBD1 agrees at 8 bases. The germline V gene has CDR1 LGHNA and CDR2 YNFKEQ. The V segment lost 1 base and the J segment 1 base; nucleotides outside the gene matches: 14. The CDR3 spans 19 residues. CDR3 nucleotides: TGTGCCAGCAGCCAAGGCACTGGTTTCGCAGGGGGCTCGAACACTGAAGCTTTCTTT. Encoded protein: CASSQGTGFAGGSNTEAFF.

This chain uses TRBV5-1 with TRBJ2-7; 7 bases align to TRBD1. The length of the CDR3 is 16 residues. Germline V lookup: CDR1 SGHRS, CDR2 YFSETQ. The trim removed 3 bases at V and 6 bases at J, leaving 15 bases unmatched. CDR3 region: CASSSTIGQASGEQYF. CDR3 nucleotides: TGCGCCAGCAGCTCCACGATCGGACAGGCCAGCGGCGAGCAGTACTTC.